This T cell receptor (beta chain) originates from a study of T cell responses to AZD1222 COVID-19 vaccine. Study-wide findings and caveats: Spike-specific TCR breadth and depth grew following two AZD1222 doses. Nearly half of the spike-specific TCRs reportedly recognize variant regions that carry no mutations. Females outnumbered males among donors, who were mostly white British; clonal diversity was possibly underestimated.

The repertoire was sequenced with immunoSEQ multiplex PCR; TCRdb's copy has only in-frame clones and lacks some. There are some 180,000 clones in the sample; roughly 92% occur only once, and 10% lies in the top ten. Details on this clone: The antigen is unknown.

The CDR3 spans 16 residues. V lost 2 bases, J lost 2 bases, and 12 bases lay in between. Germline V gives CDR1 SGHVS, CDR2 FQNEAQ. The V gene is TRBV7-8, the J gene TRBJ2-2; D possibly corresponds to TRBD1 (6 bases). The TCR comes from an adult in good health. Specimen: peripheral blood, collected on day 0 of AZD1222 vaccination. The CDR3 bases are TGTGCCAGCAGCTTAAGGGACAACGGAAACACCGGGGAGCTGTTTTTT. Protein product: CASSLRDNGNTGELFF.